A selection of T cell receptor beta chains follows, all from one sample in a study of T cell responses to AZD1222 COVID-19 vaccine. Measured with immunoSEQ multiplex PCR; TCRdb has only the in-frame clones, and not every one. The table lists around 150,000 clones, 80% to 95% of them singletons. The sample here was peripheral blood, taken 28 days after the second AZD1222 dose. These receptor sequences come from an adult who received the AZD1222 COVID-19 vaccine. Each CDR3 is given with its conserved first and last residue.

cdr3_aa v_call
CASSDRSYEQYF TRBV2
CASSLPGGPETQYF TRBV7-9
CASSLTVNTEAFF TRBV27
CAISASANTIYF TRBV10-3
CASSDLRGLAGDRNEQYF TRBV19
CASSPGRMNTEAFF TRBV7-9
CASSLADRAGELFF TRBV5-6
CASSSGFTGNEQFF TRBV7-2
CASSLAGSPETQYF TRBV5-4
CASSIGWEQFF TRBV12-5
CASSTTGTDASEKLFF TRBV25-1
CASSSTGGNQPQHF TRBV3-1/TRBV3-2
CASSPGTSGEKYQETQYF TRBV7-8
CSASYPTGMRNQPQHF TRBV20-1
CASSSPYEQYF TRBV28
CASSQDFRPLHF TRBV3-1/TRBV3-2
CASSYAENTEAFF TRBV6-2/TRBV6-3
CASSSRDRGGEKLFF TRBV13
CASSRLLGAETQYF TRBV5-5
CASSVTLAGGLEEQYF TRBV9
CASSLSPQEAGNEKLFF TRBV27
CASSEVPGQGKAFF TRBV6-1
CASSQVLRYRAEGGYTF TRBV4-1
CASSVFRGGQPQHF TRBV2
CASSLGSTLIQYF TRBV7-9
CAWSTRGPQHF TRBV30
CASSSGLLYGYTF TRBV5-8
CATQFKRLVGGTVKYGYTF TRBV28
CASSPTAESTQYF TRBV7-2
CASSFQLTGRYGYTF TRBV5-1
CASSLGSGGPYEQYF TRBV11-3
CAISEMGGRDSPLHF TRBV10-3
CASSLDSNYGYTF TRBV6-6
CAWSVTTRGDTQYF TRBV30
CASSLAQGHREGYTF TRBV5-5
CAIPRDRDYEAFF TRBV2
CASSRGTNSQETQYF TRBV7-9
CASFNSGQDNSPLHF TRBV28
CASTTGGNSPLHF TRBV19
CASSIRRRSGNTIYF TRBV19
CASSQGTGHTDTQYF TRBV4-3
CASSVGGVNNQPQHF TRBV9
CASSLWVGPAGGEAFF TRBV13
CASSHRTANYGYTF TRBV7-2
CASSRSLAGLGTQYF TRBV6-2/TRBV6-3